This T cell receptor (beta chain) was found in a study of blood T cell repertoires in COVID-19. Across the study: Both acute and convalescent COVID-19 samples were obtained from the United States, Italy and Spain.

Data came from immunoSEQ multiplex PCR; TCRdb stores just in-frame clones and leaves some out. The sample lists 210,000 or so clones, less than 90% seen once, with roughly 18% in the top ten. V dropped 0 bases and J dropped 9; count of bases not matched to a gene: 9. This CDR3 comprises 15 residues. The V gene's germline CDR1 is SGDLS and CDR2 YYNGEE. Sequenced material: peripheral blood. The clonotype was recovered from a woman of 80 years or more with active or convalescent COVID-19. The chain employs TRBV9 and TRBJ2-7; TRBD1 agrees at 10 bases. Here the CDR3 reads CASSVGGTGANWQYF. The CDR3 nucleotides read TGTGCCAGCAGCGTAGGTGGGACAGGGGCCAATTGGCAGTACTTC.